This TCR beta chain originates from a study of neurological immune-mediated disorders. This clonotype was detected ten times or more. Each CDR3 protein is one row after TCRdb ran MiXCR on the 5' RACE reads. The sample has roughly 60,000 distinct CDR3 sequences, roughly 9.7% seen once. Trimming at V came to 6 bases and at J to 1 base, leaving 15 bases not matched to a gene. The CDR3 runs to 18 residues. Germline lookup yields CDR1 DFQATT and CDR2 SNEGSKA (reference sequence). Regarding time point: longitudinal time-point 2. It was blood bank volunteers in Maryland, USA who made up the healthy controls. Sequencing input: PBMCs. The chain carries TRBV20-1 and TRBJ2-3, with TRBD2 matching over 11 bases. This sequence originates from a man aged 30 to 45 in good health. CDR3 residues: CSAPTVAGGPLRTDTQYF. The CDR3 nucleotides are TGCAGTGCGCCCACGGTAGCGGGAGGGCCCTTACGCACAGATACGCAGTATTTT.